This TCR beta chain derives from a study of cytomegalovirus exposure and HLA in healthy donors. V lost 4 bases and J 3 bases, leaving 5 bases between the germline ends. Germline V gives CDR1 SQVTM, CDR2 ANQGSEA. This CDR3 is 11 amino acids long. Sequencing used immunoSEQ multiplex PCR; TCRdb keeps in-frame clones, though not all of them. Among 150,000 to 200,000 clones listed, roughly 83% were seen once. This receptor was identified in a woman younger than 35 in good health and CMV-seronegative. The V call is TRBV29-1, the J call TRBJ2-3; weak D call: TRBD2 (5 bases). Sequencing was done on a sample of PBMCs. The CDR3 is CSVAGTDTQYF. The CDR3 nucleotides are TGCAGCGTTGCGGGAACAGATACGCAGTATTTT.